This T cell receptor beta chain was found in a study of T cell responses to AZD1222 COVID-19 vaccine (dated by TCRdb to the early 2020s). With regard to the full study: Because spike-specific TCR depth and breadth did not differ between the two schedules, AZD1222 recipients who got a second dose at roughly 4 weeks were pooled with those who got a second dose at roughly 12 weeks. A total of just over 230 trial participants underwent TCR sequencing, of whom more than 200 had received two doses of AZD1222 and around 25 had received two doses of the MenACWY control vaccine. Enrollment into the trials was organized by age into subgroups of 18-55, 56-69 and 70-plus years, and those subgroups contained about 160, 30 and 59 TCR-sequenced participants, respectively.

Interpreted using the paper, the time point label stands for: baseline before first vaccination. The vaccinee samples were drawn from two UK trials, COV001 and COV002, one of which was a single-blind randomized controlled phase 2/3 trial testing AZD1222 (ChAdOx1 nCoV-19) in healthy adults. Trial participant PBMC samples were collected at day 0 and day 28 after the second dose for TCRbeta chain sequencing. Worth noting for this clone: The antigen it binds to is not known. No clone much larger than this one lies a single base away; base qualities are absent.

The CDR3 regions of human TCRbeta chains were subjected to immunosequencing. The paper's processing steps were these. Repertoire TCRs were matched against a reference library of SARS-CoV-2-specific TCRs generated with the MIRA antigen-specificity platform. Breadth meant the fraction of unique TCRs that were SARS-CoV-2-associated, whereas depth meant the fraction of total T cells that were SARS-CoV-2-associated. Using the MIRA data, every spike-specific TCR was mapped to the spike region that the TCR reacted to and assigned to either a CD4 or a CD8 class. Log10-transformed breadth and depth values were compared by one-way ANOVA with Sidak's multiple comparisons tests. TCRdb carries this immuneACCESS record with in-frame sequences only. Its versions omit some clonotypes, under half of them owing to an unresolved V gene in the studies checked, with the rest unexplained. V and J calls and clone size follow that table, whereas D and trimming were derived from the DNA. This sample has approximately 160,000 clones in its table, and 75% to 90% of those were observed once. The ten largest clones represent 2.6% of the sample.

Results and caveats for the whole study, not just this receptor: Reportedly, almost half of the unique spike-specific TCRs recognized epitopes lying outside the regions that are mutated in the B.1.351 and B.1.1.7 variants. The whole spike protein was spanned by vaccine-associated CD4 TCRs, and dominant responses were seen in regions 160-218 and 743-854. In the small 56-69-year group, the increase in depth fell short of significance, most likely because of low power. Conclusions about previously exposed vaccinees are limited, since just a handful of AZD1222 recipients were seropositive for SARS-CoV-2 at baseline. Spike-specific TCR breadth and depth rose significantly after two AZD1222 doses compared with day 0 and with MenACWY recipients. Because no day 14 peak-response samples were available, the repertoires could be characterized only after the peak T cell response. Most participants were white British and females outnumbered males, and the authors suggested that clonal diversity may have been underestimated.

The receptor was derived from an adult in good health. The starting material was peripheral blood, obtained on day 0 of AZD1222 vaccination.

The DNA sequence is as follows: TGTGCCAGCAGTTACGCAGGGTCGCCGGGAGAGCAGTACTTC. It is translated as CASSYAGSPGEQYF. The chain was built from TRBV6-5 and TRBJ2-7; the D gene is tentatively TRBD1 or TRBD2, each matching 5 bases. From the cysteine up to the phenylalanine, the CDR3 has a length of 14 residues. The sequence is cut down to CDR3 DNA, 42 bases in frame from base 1. CDR1 and CDR2 were assigned from the germline V gene as MNHEY and SVGAGI. Deletion took 2 bases off V and 7 bases off J, with a span of 15 bases between the germline ends.